The TCR beta chain described here comes from a study of blood T cell repertoires in COVID-19. Data came from immunoSEQ multiplex PCR; TCRdb stores just in-frame clones and leaves some out. The data contain roughly 140,000 clones, 75% to 90% of them singletons. Material for sequencing was PBMCs or T cells enriched from blood (not recorded which). This TCR derives from a man between 60 and 75 years old who had recovered from COVID-19.

The CDR3 DNA reads TGTGCCAGCAGTTTGAGTTGGACAGTGAAGGTGCGCCTCCACTTT. Translating it yields CASSLSWTVKVRLHF. The chain joins TRBV28 to TRBJ1-6; tentatively, D is TRBD1 (6 bases). V was clipped by 3 bases and J by 15 bases, with 21 bases between them. In germline, CDR1 is MDHEN, CDR2 SYDVKM. The CDR3 length is 15 residues.